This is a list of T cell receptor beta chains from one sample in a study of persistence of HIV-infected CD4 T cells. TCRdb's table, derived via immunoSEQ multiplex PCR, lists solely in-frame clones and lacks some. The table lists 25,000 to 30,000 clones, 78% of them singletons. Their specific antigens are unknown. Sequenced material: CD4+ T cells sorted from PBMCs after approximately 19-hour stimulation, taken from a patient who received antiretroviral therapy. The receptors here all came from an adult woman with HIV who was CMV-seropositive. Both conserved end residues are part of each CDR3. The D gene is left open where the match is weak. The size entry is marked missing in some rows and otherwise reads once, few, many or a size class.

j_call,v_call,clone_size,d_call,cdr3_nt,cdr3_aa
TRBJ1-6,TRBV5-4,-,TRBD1,TGTGCCAGCAGCCGACAGGGAAGCAATTCACCCCTCCACTTT,CASSRQGSNSPLHF
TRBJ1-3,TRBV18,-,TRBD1,TGTGCCAGCTCACCACCGGGACAGAACTCTGGAAACACCATATATTTT,CASSPPGQNSGNTIYF
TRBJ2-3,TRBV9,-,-,TGTGCCAGCAGCCTAAATGGCGCGGGGACGCAGTATTTT,CASSLNGAGTQYF
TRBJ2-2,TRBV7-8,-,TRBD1,TGTGCCAGCAGTTCCGGGACAGGAGGGACCGGGGAGCTGTTTTTT,CASSSGTGGTGELFF
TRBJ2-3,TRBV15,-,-,TGTGCCACCAGCAGAGGGGGGGCAGATACGCAGTATTTT,CATSRGGADTQYF
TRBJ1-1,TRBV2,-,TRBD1,TGTGCCAGCGACAGGGGTATCGCTGAAGCTTTCTTT,CASDRGIAEAFF
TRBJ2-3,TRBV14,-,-,TGTGCCAGCAGCCAAGATCCACGGTTGGGGCCAGATACGCAGTATTTT,CASSQDPRLGPDTQYF
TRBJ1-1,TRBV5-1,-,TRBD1,TGCGCCAGCAGCTTGGGACAGGGAAAGAACACTGAAGCTTTCTTT,CASSLGQGKNTEAFF
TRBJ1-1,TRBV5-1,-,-,TGCGCCAGCAGCTTCGAGACACTCATGAACACTGAAGCTTTCTTT,CASSFETLMNTEAFF
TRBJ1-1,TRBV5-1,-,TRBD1,TGCGCCAGCAGCCCGGTGACAGGGGGGATGACTGAAGCTTTCTTT,CASSPVTGGMTEAFF
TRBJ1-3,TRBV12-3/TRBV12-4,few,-,TGTGCCAGCAGAATAGACTCTGGAAACACCATATATTTT,CASRIDSGNTIYF
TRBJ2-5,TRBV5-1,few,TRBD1,TGCGCCAGCAGCTTGGTATTCGGACAGGGAGAGACCCAGTACTTC,CASSLVFGQGETQYF
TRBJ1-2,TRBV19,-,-,TGTGCCAGTAAGGAAAGGGACTATGGCTACACCTTC,CASKERDYGYTF
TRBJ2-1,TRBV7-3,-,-,TGTGCCAGCAGCCCCCCTGACCAGGATGAGCAGTTCTTC,CASSPPDQDEQFF
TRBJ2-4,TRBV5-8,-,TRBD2,TGTGCCAGCAGCTTGGGGAGGGAGGGAGACATTCAGTACTTC,CASSLGREGDIQYF
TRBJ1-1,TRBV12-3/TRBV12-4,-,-,TGTGCCAGCAGTTTAGAGGGGACTGAAGCTTTCTTT,CASSLEGTEAFF
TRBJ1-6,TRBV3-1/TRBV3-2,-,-,TGTGCCAGCAGCCGAGTAGGAAATTCACCCCTCCACTTT,CASSRVGNSPLHF
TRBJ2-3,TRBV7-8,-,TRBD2,TGTGCCAGCAGCTTAATGCGGGGGAGCACAGATACGCAGTATTTT,CASSLMRGSTDTQYF
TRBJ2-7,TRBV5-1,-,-,TGCGCCAGCAGCTTGCAGGGCAACTACGAGCAGTACTTC,CASSLQGNYEQYF
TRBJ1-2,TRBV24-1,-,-,TGTGCCACCAGTGATCCCCTTCATGGCTACACCTTC,CATSDPLHGYTF
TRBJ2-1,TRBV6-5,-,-,TGTGCCAGCGGGCAGGGAGCCAGTTCCTACAATGAGCAGTTCTTC,CASGQGASSYNEQFF
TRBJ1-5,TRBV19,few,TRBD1,TGTGCCAGTAGTGTGGGACAGGGTGAGGGACGGGCCCAGCATTTT,CASSVGQGEGRAQHF
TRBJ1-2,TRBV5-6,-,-,TGTGCCAGCAGCCGCGTAGGGACCCATGAGGGCTACACCTTC,CASSRVGTHEGYTF
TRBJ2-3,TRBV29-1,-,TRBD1,TGCAGCGTTGAAGATCAGCCAGGGGGAACAGATACGCAGTATTTT,CSVEDQPGGTDTQYF
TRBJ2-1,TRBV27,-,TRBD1,TGTGCCAGCAGTCAACTCGGGACAGGGAGATACAATGAGCAGTTCTTC,CASSQLGTGRYNEQFF
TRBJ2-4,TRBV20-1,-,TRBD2,TGCAGTGCTAGTCTAGCGGGTGCGAACATTCAGTACTTC,CSASLAGANIQYF
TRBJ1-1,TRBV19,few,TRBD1,TGTGCCAGTAGTAAGGGACAGGGGCCGTTGGGCACTGAAGCTTTCTTT,CASSKGQGPLGTEAFF
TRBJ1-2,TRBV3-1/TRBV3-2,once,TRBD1,TGTGCCAGCAGCCGCCCGGGACAGGACTATGGCTACACCTTC,CASSRPGQDYGYTF